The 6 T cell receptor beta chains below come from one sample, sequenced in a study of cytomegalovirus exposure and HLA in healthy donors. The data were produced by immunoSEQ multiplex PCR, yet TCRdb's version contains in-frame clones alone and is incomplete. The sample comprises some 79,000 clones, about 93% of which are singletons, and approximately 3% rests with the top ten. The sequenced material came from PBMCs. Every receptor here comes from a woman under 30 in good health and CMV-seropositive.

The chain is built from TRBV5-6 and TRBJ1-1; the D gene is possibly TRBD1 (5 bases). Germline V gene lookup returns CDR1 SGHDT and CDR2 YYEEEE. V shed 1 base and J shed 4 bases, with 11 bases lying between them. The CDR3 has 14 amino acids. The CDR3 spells CASSLWGYGTEAFF. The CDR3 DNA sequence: TGTGCCAGCAGCTTGTGGGGCTACGGCACTGAAGCTTTCTTT.

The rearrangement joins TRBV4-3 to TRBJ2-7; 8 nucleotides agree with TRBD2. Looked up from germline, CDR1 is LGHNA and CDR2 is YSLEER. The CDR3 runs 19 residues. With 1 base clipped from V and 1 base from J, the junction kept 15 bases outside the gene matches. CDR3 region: CASSQGVNWREAPSYEQYF. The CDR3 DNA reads TGCGCCAGCAGCCAAGGAGTCAACTGGCGGGAGGCACCTTCCTACGAGCAGTACTTC.

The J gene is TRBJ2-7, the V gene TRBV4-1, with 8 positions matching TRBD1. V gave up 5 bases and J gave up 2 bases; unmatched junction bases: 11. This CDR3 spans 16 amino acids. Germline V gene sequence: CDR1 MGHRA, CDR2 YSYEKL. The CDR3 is CASSSVKGQVPYEQYF. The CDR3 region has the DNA TGCGCCAGCAGCAGTGTGAAGGGACAGGTCCCCTACGAGCAGTACTTC.

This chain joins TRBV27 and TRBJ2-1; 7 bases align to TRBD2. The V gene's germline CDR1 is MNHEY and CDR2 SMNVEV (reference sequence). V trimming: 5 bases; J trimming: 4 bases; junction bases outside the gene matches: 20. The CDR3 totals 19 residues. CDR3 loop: CASSLPRPGSLADYNEQFF. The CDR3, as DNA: TGTGCCAGCAGTCTTCCTCGACCAGGGAGTCTAGCGGATTACAATGAGCAGTTCTTC.

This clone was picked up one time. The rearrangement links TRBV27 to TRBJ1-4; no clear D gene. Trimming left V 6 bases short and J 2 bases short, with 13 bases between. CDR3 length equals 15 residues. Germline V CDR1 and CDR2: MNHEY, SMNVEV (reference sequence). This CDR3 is CASRSMAGTNEKLFF. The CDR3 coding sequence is TGTGCCAGCAGATCCATGGCCGGGACTAATGAAAAACTGTTTTTT. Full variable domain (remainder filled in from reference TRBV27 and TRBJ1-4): EAQVTQNPRYLITVTGKKLTVTCSQNMNHEYMSWYRQDPGLGLRQIYYSMNVEVTDKGDVPEGYKVSRKEKRNFPLILESPSPNQTSLYFCASRSMAGTNEKLFFGSGTQLSVL.

The CDR3 is CASRRQGGNYGYTF. The CDR3 DNA sequence: TGTGCCAGCAGGCGCCAGGGAGGAAACTATGGCTACACCTTC. The genes are TRBV5-4 and TRBJ1-2, with D possibly TRBD1 on 5 matching bases. V lost 5 bases to trimming and J lost 2 bases, with 13 bases between them. This CDR3 is built from 14 residues. The germline V gene encodes CDR1 SGHNT and CDR2 YYREEE (reference sequence). Based on the CDR3 plus reference TRBV5-4 and TRBJ1-2, the full variable domain is ETGVTQSPTHLIKTRGQQVTLRCSSQSGHNTVSWYQQALGQGPQFIFQYYREEENGRGNFPPRFSGLQFPNYSSELNVNALELDDSALYLCASRRQGGNYGYTFGSGTRLTVV.